This TCR beta chain originates from a study of blood T cell repertoires in COVID-19. Overall study: From T cells, B-cell-depleted T cells, or PBMCs came the material, which was cDNA or gDNA.

CDR3 length equals 15 residues. Germline values: CDR1 DFQATT, CDR2 SNEGSKA (reference sequence). Trimming removed 3 bases from V and 10 bases from J; junction bases left unmatched: 16. Profiling relied on immunoSEQ multiplex PCR, and the TCRdb table lists in-frame clones only, not all of them. In the table there are approximately 240,000 clones, 85% to 95% of which are singletons. Categorization into cohorts depended on clinical history that participants reported. Cohort 3 donors were reported recovered after two negative PCRs, clearance, or symptom resolution. Specimen: PBMCs or T cells enriched from blood (not recorded which). This TCR was recovered from a woman in her late teens or twenties who had recovered from COVID-19. V is TRBV20-1 and J is TRBJ1-1; 8 nucleotides line up with TRBD1. In nucleotides, the CDR3 is TGCAGTGCTAGTTCTATGGACAGGGCCGCCGAAGTAGCTTTCTTT. Translated: CSASSMDRAAEVAFF.